A selection of T cell receptor beta chains follows, all from one sample in a study of cytomegalovirus exposure and HLA in healthy donors. This table comes from immunoSEQ multiplex PCR, and its TCRdb copy is limited to in-frame clones, with some not included. Of approximately 180,000 clones in the sample, approximately 78% were seen once. Sequencing input: PBMCs. Every receptor here comes from a woman in her forties or fifties in good health and CMV-seropositive. Each CDR3 is given with its conserved first and last residue. The D gene is left open where the match is weak. Where a row states a size, it is once, few, many or the class of an expanded clone; other rows omit it.

CASSYLYEQYF TGTGCCAGCAGTTACCTGTACGAGCAGTACTTC . . TRBV6-5 11 TRBJ2-7
CASSLSPEAILYEQYF TGTGCCAGCAGTTTATCACCAGAAGCGATCCTCTACGAGCAGTACTTC . . TRBV27 16 TRBJ2-7
CASSSSPGAGAITGELFF TGTGCCAGCAGCTCAAGTCCGGGAGCGGGGGCGATCACCGGGGAGCTGTTTTTT few TRBD2 TRBV4-2 18 TRBJ2-2
CASSVGPGGWGETQYF TGTGCCAGCAGCGTAGGGCCGGGGGGATGGGGAGAGACCCAGTACTTC . TRBD2 TRBV9 16 TRBJ2-5
CASSRTTGGNTEAFF TGTGCCAGCAGCAGGACGACAGGGGGCAATACTGAAGCTTTCTTT . TRBD1 TRBV2 15 TRBJ1-1
CASSVRVTEAFF TGTGCCAGCAGCGTACGTGTGACTGAAGCTTTCTTT . . TRBV9 12 TRBJ1-1
CAISEGQGAVNTEAFF TGTGCCATCAGTGAGGGGCAGGGGGCGGTGAACACTGAAGCTTTCTTT . TRBD1 TRBV10-3 16 TRBJ1-1
CASSKVREWTDTQYF TGTGCCAGTAGTAAGGTGAGGGAGTGGACAGATACGCAGTATTTT . . TRBV19 15 TRBJ2-3
CATQRYRETQYF TGTGCCACGCAAAGGTACAGAGAGACCCAGTACTTC few . TRBV5-8 12 TRBJ2-5
CASSLENRASTDTQYF TGTGCCAGCAGCTTAGAGAACAGGGCAAGCACAGATACGCAGTATTTT . . TRBV11-2 16 TRBJ2-3
CASSRRGYGYTF TGTGCCAGTAGCCGGCGGGGCTATGGCTACACCTTC . . TRBV19 12 TRBJ1-2
CASGQGDRAFF TGTGCCAGCGGACAGGGCGACCGAGCTTTCTTT . TRBD1 TRBV6-1 11 TRBJ1-1
CAISEDSLGTGELFF TGTGCCATCAGTGAGGACAGCTTAGGCACCGGGGAGCTGTTTTTT . . TRBV10-3 15 TRBJ2-2
CASSSRDRDSQPQHF TGTGCCAGCAGCAGCCGGGACAGGGATAGTCAGCCCCAGCATTTT . TRBD1 TRBV6-5 15 TRBJ1-5
CASSLPRDRGGTGELFF TGTGCCAGCAGCTTACCCCGGGACAGGGGAGGCACCGGGGAGCTGTTTTTT . TRBD1 TRBV7-8 17 TRBJ2-2
CASSITGTQYF TGTGCCAGCAGTATTACCGGGACCCAGTACTTC . . TRBV5-8 11 TRBJ2-5
CASSMGQSKDTEAFF TGTGCCAGCAGCATGGGACAATCTAAGGACACTGAAGCTTTCTTT . . TRBV7-9 15 TRBJ1-1
CASSLMDTNTEAFF TGTGCCAGCAGCTTAATGGACACGAACACTGAAGCTTTCTTT . . TRBV7-9 14 TRBJ1-1
CASSVADRLNTEAFF TGTGCCAGCAGCGTCGCTGACAGGTTGAACACTGAAGCTTTCTTT . . TRBV9 15 TRBJ1-1
CASSPRDTTYEQYF TGTGCCAGCAGCCCCCGGGACACGACCTACGAGCAGTACTTC . . TRBV4-2 14 TRBJ2-7
CASSQGTVGTEAFF TGTGCCAGCAGCCAGGGGACAGTGGGCACTGAAGCTTTCTTT . TRBD1 TRBV7-3 14 TRBJ1-1
CASSLAATYNEQFF TGTGCCAGCAGCTTAGCGGCCACCTACAATGAGCAGTTCTTC . . TRBV7-9 14 TRBJ2-1
CASSGQFGRPGEPQHF TGTGCCAGCAGTGGCCAATTCGGCAGGCCCGGGGAACCCCAGCATTTT . . TRBV6-1 16 TRBJ1-5
CASSFGQASTDTQYF TGTGCCAGCAGCTTCGGACAGGCGAGCACAGATACGCAGTATTTT few TRBD1 TRBV4-2 15 TRBJ2-3
CSVEGYRGDEQYF TGCAGCGTTGAAGGTTACAGGGGCGACGAGCAGTACTTC . TRBD1 TRBV29-1 13 TRBJ2-7
CASSLAAGSSYNEQFF TGCGCCAGCAGCTTGGCCGCGGGCAGCTCCTACAATGAGCAGTTCTTC . . TRBV5-1 16 TRBJ2-1
CASSLVTGAAKNIQYF TGTGCCAGCAGCTTAGTTACAGGGGCGGCCAAAAACATTCAGTACTTC once TRBD1 TRBV11-2 16 TRBJ2-4
CASSYGGANYGYTF TGTGCCAGCAGTTACGGCGGGGCTAACTATGGCTACACCTTC . . TRBV6-5 14 TRBJ1-2
CASTKGISGGAFNEQFF TGTGCCAGTACCAAGGGGATTAGCGGGGGGGCGTTCAATGAGCAGTTCTTC . TRBD2 TRBV19 17 TRBJ2-1
CASSLGQSNTEAFF TGTGCCAGCAGCCTGGGACAGAGTAACACTGAAGCTTTCTTT . TRBD1 TRBV6-1 14 TRBJ1-1
CASNLSPTYGYTF TGTGCCAGCAACCTCTCCCCCACTTATGGCTACACCTTC . . TRBV7-9 13 TRBJ1-2
CASSFGLAGYNEQFF TGCGCCAGCAGCTTTGGCCTAGCGGGGTACAATGAGCAGTTCTTC . TRBD2 TRBV5-1 15 TRBJ2-1
CASSIRGANEQFF TGCGCCAGCAGTATCCGGGGGGCGAATGAGCAGTTCTTC few . TRBV5-1 13 TRBJ2-1
CASSRQGEGDTQYF TGTGCCAGCAGCCGACAGGGGGAGGGAGATACGCAGTATTTT . TRBD1 TRBV16 14 TRBJ2-3
CASSDGSTHLVGRYEQYF TGCGCCAGCAGCGACGGATCGACTCATCTGGTCGGCCGGTACGAGCAGTACTTC . . TRBV5-1 18 TRBJ2-7
CAVSLVAGNTIYF TGTGCCGTCTCACTCGTCGCTGGAAACACCATATATTTT few . TRBV30 13 TRBJ1-3
CASSLHRSLMGSYEQYF TGTGCCAGCAGCCTACACAGGAGCCTAATGGGCTCCTACGAGCAGTACTTC few . TRBV11-2 17 TRBJ2-7
CASSHAGERGRAEAFF TGTGCCAGCAGCCACGCAGGGGAGCGGGGAAGGGCTGAAGCTTTCTTT . . TRBV5-5 16 TRBJ1-1
CASSEDSLANEKLFF TGTGCCAGCAGCGAAGACAGTTTGGCTAATGAAAAACTGTTTTTT . . TRBV9 15 TRBJ1-4
CASSLFGGALGTDTQYF TGTGCCAGCAGCTTATTTGGGGGGGCCCTCGGCACAGATACGCAGTATTTT . . TRBV7-3 17 TRBJ2-3
CASSQGGAYQPQHF TGTGCCAGCTCTCAGGGAGGGGCCTACCAGCCCCAGCATTTT . . TRBV6-1 14 TRBJ1-5
CASSYAAGKSYEQYF TGTGCCAGCAGTTACGCGGCAGGGAAGTCCTACGAGCAGTACTTC few . TRBV6-5 15 TRBJ2-7
CASSSSGQGAGDTQYF TGTGCCAGCAGCTCATCGGGACAGGGGGCTGGAGATACGCAGTATTTT . TRBD1 TRBV7-9 16 TRBJ2-3
CSAATGLYGYTF TGCAGCGCAGCGACAGGGCTCTATGGCTACACCTTC . TRBD1 TRBV29-1 12 TRBJ1-2
CASSLETTYEQYF TGCGCCAGCAGCTTGGAGACAACTTACGAGCAGTACTTC . . TRBV5-1 13 TRBJ2-7